This T cell receptor (beta chain) was found in a study of blood T cell repertoires in COVID-19. Original handling: Amplification with reference gene primers provided the estimates of nucleated cell counts. The assay was immunoSEQ multiplex PCR, and TCRdb's table has in-frame clones only and misses some. Clone size and V and J calls were adopted from that table, with D and trimming inferred from the DNA. The sample contains about 120,000 clones, 81% of which appear only once. V shed 5 bases and J shed 2 bases, with 10 bases lying between them. Looked up from germline, CDR1 is MNHNY and CDR2 is SVGAGI (reference sequence). This CDR3 has 15 amino acids.

Sequencing was performed on peripheral blood. The receptor was derived from a human donor in a cohort sampled during active COVID-19. The chain carries TRBV6-6 and TRBJ2-6, with D perhaps matching TRBD1 (6 bases). Written as DNA, the CDR3 is TGTGCCAGCAGTAACCGACAGGCTGGGGCCAACGTCCTGACTTTC. Its protein is CASSNRQAGANVLTF.